Given below is one TCR beta chain in context. The sample belongs to a study of regulatory T cells in long-lasting Graves disease. As for time point: newly diagnosed GD, antithyroid drugs for less than 3 months. RNA extracted from PBMCs served as the sequencing template. Arm-PCR of CDR3 regions and iRepertoire HTBI primers were used to build TCR beta libraries. TCRdb called the multiplex PCR reads again in MiXCR, with one record for every CDR3 protein. The data contain 620,000 or so distinct CDR3 sequences, roughly 16% of them singletons. This CDR3 comprises 16 residues. Losses at the gene ends were 4 bases for V and 9 bases for J; bases not matched to a gene: 8. The germline gives CDR1 MNHEY, CDR2 SVGAGI. This sample also belongs to another study, concerning T cells in Graves' hyperthyroidism and ophthalmopathy. Per that paper: Before onset, ophthalmopathy was predicted by the model a median approximately 6.6 months earlier.

The sequencing used peripheral blood mononuclear cells (PBMCs), collected at new diagnosis, from a patient treated with antithyroid drugs. V gene TRBV6-5 combines with J gene TRBJ1-6; 11 positions match TRBD1. This clonotype was sampled from a woman in her 30s with Graves disease. The CDR3 nucleotides are TGTGCCAGCAGTTTATCGGGCGGGACAGGGGGTTCACCCCTCCACTTT. Encoded protein: CASSLSGGTGGSPLHF.